These 8 T cell receptor beta chains came from one sample sequenced in a study of OX40 agonist ivuxolimab in advanced cancers. Assay: immunoSEQ multiplex PCR; the TCRdb copy retains only in-frame clones and omits some. This sample carries 6,000 to 9,000 clones, nearly 75% of them seen once, and the ten largest clones take roughly 25%. This sample comprised CD4+ or CD8+ T cells sorted from blood, obtained in a trial of the OX40 agonist ivuxolimab. The receptors shown here come from an adult with an advanced solid tumor such as melanoma, head and neck, liver or kidney cancer.

J is TRBJ2-2 and V is TRBV28; D may match TRBD1 or TRBD2 (5 bases each). The CDR3 runs to 15 residues. V was trimmed by 2 bases and J by 7 bases, leaving 14 bases between them. The germline CDR1 and CDR2 sequences are MDHEN and SYDVKM. CDR3 sequence reads: CASSLRAGTYGELFF. The DNA for the CDR3 is TGTGCCAGCAGTTTAAGGGCAGGGACGTACGGGGAGCTGTTTTTT.

The DNA of the CDR3 is TGTGCCACCGCACATGAAAAACTGTTTTTT. Translation: CATAHEKLFF. The chain is built from TRBV6-4 and TRBJ1-4, with D unclear. This CDR3 has 10 amino acids. Germline-derived CDR1 and CDR2 are MRHNA and SNTAGT. Trimming shortened V by 10 bases and J by 6 bases, and 6 bases separated the two germline ends.

The chain uses TRBV4-3 and TRBJ2-3; D uncertain. Trimming shortened V by 0 bases and J by 4 bases, and 11 bases separated the two germline ends. The CDR3 is made up of 15 amino acids. Germline loops: CDR1 LGHNA, CDR2 YSLEER. This CDR3 is CASSQEVGFADTQYF. The CDR3 region has the DNA TGCGCCAGCAGCCAAGAGGTGGGGTTCGCAGATACGCAGTATTTT.

This clone was recorded once. The chain has TRBV28 and TRBJ2-7; D perhaps matches TRBD1 (6 bases). Per the germline V gene, CDR1 is MDHEN and CDR2 is SYDVKM. This CDR3 spans 15 amino acids. V dropped 5 bases and J dropped 1 base, with 15 bases sitting between them. CDR3 bases: TGTGCCAGCAGTCCGGTGGGGCAGGGGTCCTACGAGCAGTACTTC. As protein: CASSPVGQGSYEQYF.

The V gene is TRBV6-6, the J gene TRBJ2-3, with D maybe TRBD2 (5 bases). CDR1 MNHNY and CDR2 SVGAGI come from the germline V gene (reference sequence). Trimming pared 1 base from V and 5 bases from J, leaving 16 bases between. The CDR3 length is 16 residues. DNA of the CDR3: TGTGCCAGCAGTTACTACCCGGGGTTGTTGGGAGATACGCAGTATTTT. This gives the protein CASSYYPGLLGDTQYF.

The V call is TRBV18, the J call TRBJ2-3, with D uncertain. This CDR3 is 14 amino acids long. Germline CDR1 and CDR2: KGHSH and LQKENI. Trimming pared 3 bases from V and 0 bases from J, leaving 7 bases between. The CDR3 DNA reads TGTGCCAGCTCACCGCCCCGGAGCACAGATACGCAGTATTTT. This translates into CASSPPRSTDTQYF.

This clone was seen just once. The chain carries TRBV11-2 and TRBJ1-2; no clear D gene. V was cut by 5 bases and J by 7 bases, with 14 bases left in between. The CDR3 runs to 13 residues. The V gene's germline CDR1 is SGHAT and CDR2 FQNNGV. CDR3 sequence: CASSPAPGFGYTF. In DNA, the CDR3 is TGTGCCAGCAGCCCGGCGCCGGGGTTTGGCTACACCTTC.

With respect to this clone: The junction departs from the called germline gene at one end, perhaps through a read error. This chain uses TRBV5-4 with TRBJ2-7; D is perhaps TRBD2 (6 bases). This CDR3 spans 15 amino acids. Per germline, CDR1 SGHNT and CDR2 YYREEE (reference sequence). CDR3 coding DNA: TGCGCCAGCAGCCAAGATAACCAGGCGGGGATCGAGCAGTACTTC. This sequence encodes CASSQDNQAGIEQYF.